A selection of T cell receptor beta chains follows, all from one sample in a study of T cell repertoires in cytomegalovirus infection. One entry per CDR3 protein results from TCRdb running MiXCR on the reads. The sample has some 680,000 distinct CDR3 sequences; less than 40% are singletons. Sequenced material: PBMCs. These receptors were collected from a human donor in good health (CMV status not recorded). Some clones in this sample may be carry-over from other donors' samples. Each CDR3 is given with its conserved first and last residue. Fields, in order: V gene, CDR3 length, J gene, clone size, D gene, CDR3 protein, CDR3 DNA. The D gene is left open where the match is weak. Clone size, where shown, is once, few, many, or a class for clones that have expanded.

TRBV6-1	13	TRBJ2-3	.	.	CASSESLTDTQYF	TGTGCCAGCAGTGAGTCCCTCACAGATACGCAGTATTTT
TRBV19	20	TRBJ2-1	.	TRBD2	CASSLRTSGGTRVSYNEQFF	TGTGCCAGTAGTCTTCGGACTAGCGGGGGGACACGCGTCTCCTACAATGAGCAGTTCTTC
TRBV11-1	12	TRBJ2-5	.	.	CASSPSPQAQYF	TGTGCCAGCAGTCCCTCGCCCCAGGCCCAGTACTTC
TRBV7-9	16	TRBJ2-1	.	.	CASSGNELDSYNEQFF	TGTGCCAGCAGCGGAAATGAACTTGACAGCTACAATGAGCAGTTCTTC
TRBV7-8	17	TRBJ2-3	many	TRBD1	CASSSRRGTGSTDTQYF	TGTGCCAGCAGCTCTCGGAGGGGGACAGGGAGCACAGATACGCAGTATTTT
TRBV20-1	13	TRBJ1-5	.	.	CSASGQSNQPQHF	TGCAGTGCTAGCGGACAGAGCAATCAGCCCCAGCATTTT
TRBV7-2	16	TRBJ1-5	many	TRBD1	CASSLGGGQGGQPQHF	TGTGCCAGCAGCTTAGGTGGGGGACAGGGAGGTCAGCCCCAGCATTTT
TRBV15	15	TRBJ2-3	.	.	CATSRGERYTDTQYF	TGTGCCACCAGCAGAGGCGAGCGTTACACAGATACGCAGTATTTT
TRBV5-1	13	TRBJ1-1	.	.	CASKFITNTEAFF	TGCGCCAGCAAATTCATAACGAACACTGAAGCTTTCTTT
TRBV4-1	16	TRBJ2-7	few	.	CASSRVWGESSYEQYF	TGCGCCAGCAGCCGAGTGTGGGGGGAGAGCTCCTACGAGCAGTACTTC
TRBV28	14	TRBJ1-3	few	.	CASSLCQGCRARIF	TGTGCCAGCAGTTTGTGTCAGGGGTGCCGAGCCCGGATCTTT
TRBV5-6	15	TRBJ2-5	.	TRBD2	CASNLQRDLQETQYF	TGTGCCAGCAACCTCCAGCGGGACTTACAAGAGACCCAGTACTTC
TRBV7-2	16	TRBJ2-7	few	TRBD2	CASSLGGLAGTYEQYF	TGTGCCAGCAGCTTAGGGGGACTAGCGGGAACCTACGAGCAGTACTTC
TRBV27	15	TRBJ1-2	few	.	CASSLYAGLNYGYTF	TGTGCCAGCAGTTTATATGCAGGGCTTAACTATGGCTACACCTTC
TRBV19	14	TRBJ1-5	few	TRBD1	CASSGTGGRQPQHF	TGTGCCAGTAGTGGGACAGGGGGTCGTCAGCCCCAGCATTTT
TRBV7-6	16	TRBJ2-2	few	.	CASGVTTPPNTGELFF	TGTGCCAGCGGGGTCACTACCCCACCCAACACCGGGGAGCTGTTTTTT
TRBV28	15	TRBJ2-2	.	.	CARSLNRPNTVDLFF	TGTGCCCGCAGTTTAAACAGACCGAACACCGTTGATCTGTTTTTT
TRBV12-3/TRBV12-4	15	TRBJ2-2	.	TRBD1	CASSLGQTDTGELFF	TGTGCCAGCAGTTTGGGACAGACTGACACCGGGGAGCTGTTTTTT
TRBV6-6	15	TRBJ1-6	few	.	CASSYEKRGGSPLHF	TGTGCCAGCAGTTACGAAAAAAGGGGCGGTTCACCCCTCCACTTT
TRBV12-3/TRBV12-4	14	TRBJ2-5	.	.	CASSLRDVQETQYF	TGTGCCAGCAGCTTACGGGACGTCCAAGAGACCCAGTACTTC
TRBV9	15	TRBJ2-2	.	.	CASSPLGQATGELFF	TGTGCCAGCAGCCCCCTGGGGCAGGCCACCGGGGAGCTGTTTTTT
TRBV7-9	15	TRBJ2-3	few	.	CASSFFTSSTDTQYF	TGTGCCAGCAGCTTCTTTACTTCTAGCACAGATACGCAGTATTTT
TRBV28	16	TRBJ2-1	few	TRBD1	CASSPEGQGNYNEQFF	TGTGCCAGCAGTCCTGAGGGACAGGGGAACTACAATGAGCAGTTCTTC
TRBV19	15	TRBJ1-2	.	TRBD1	CASSMWDSSNYGYTF	TGTGCCAGTAGTATGTGGGACAGCTCTAACTATGGCTACACCTTC
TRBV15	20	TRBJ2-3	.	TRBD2	CATSRGLAGSDREFTDTQYF	TGTGCCACCAGCAGAGGACTAGCGGGATCCGACAGGGAGTTCACAGATACGCAGTATTTT
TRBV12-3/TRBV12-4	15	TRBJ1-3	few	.	CASSSPGGLGNTIYF	TGTGCCAGCAGCTCCCCAGGAGGGCTTGGAAACACCATATATTTT
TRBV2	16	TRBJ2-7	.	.	CASEGAKAGGPYEQYF	TGTGCCAGCGAGGGGGCTAAGGCGGGAGGACCCTACGAGCAGTACTTC
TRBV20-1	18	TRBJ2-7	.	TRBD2	CSARVTSGRALDSYEQYF	TGCAGTGCTAGAGTAACTAGCGGGAGGGCATTGGACTCCTACGAGCAGTACTTC